These T cell receptor beta chains were read from a single sample in a study of cytomegalovirus exposure and HLA in healthy donors. Measured with immunoSEQ multiplex PCR; TCRdb has only the in-frame clones, and not every one. The table has some 150,000 clones, 85% to 90% seen once; the top ten hold about 3%. The sample was PBMCs. Receptors were obtained from a young woman in good health and CMV-seropositive. CDR3s include the opening cysteine and the closing phenylalanine or tryptophan. Each record gives: clone size, J gene, V gene, D gene, CDR3 length, CDR3 protein, CDR3 DNA. The D gene is left open where the match is weak. The size entry is marked missing in some rows and otherwise reads once, few, many or a size class.

abundance: once
j_gene: TRBJ1-5
v_gene: TRBV10-1
d_gene: NA
len: 12
CDR3aa: CASGTTDQPQHF
CDR3nt: TGCGCCAGCGGGACAACGGACCAGCCCCAGCATTTT

abundance: NA
j_gene: TRBJ2-7
v_gene: TRBV9
d_gene: TRBD2
len: 16
CDR3aa: CASSVGGTSGRYEQYF
CDR3nt: TGTGCCAGCAGCGTGGGGGGGACTAGCGGGAGATACGAGCAGTACTTC

abundance: NA
j_gene: TRBJ1-2
v_gene: TRBV5-4
d_gene: TRBD1
len: 15
CDR3aa: CASSFQGQGADGYTF
CDR3nt: TGTGCCAGCAGCTTCCAGGGACAGGGGGCGGATGGCTACACCTTC

abundance: NA
j_gene: TRBJ2-3
v_gene: TRBV2
d_gene: TRBD2
len: 15
CDR3aa: CASKRLAGVGDTQYF
CDR3nt: TGTGCCAGCAAGAGACTAGCGGGAGTAGGTGATACGCAGTATTTT

abundance: few
j_gene: TRBJ1-1
v_gene: TRBV5-1
d_gene: NA
len: 15
CDR3aa: CASSLTSSGWTEAFF
CDR3nt: TGCGCCAGCAGCTTGACGTCATCGGGGTGGACTGAAGCTTTCTTT

abundance: NA
j_gene: TRBJ2-3
v_gene: TRBV7-2
d_gene: NA
len: 14
CDR3aa: CASSLTRGTDTQYF
CDR3nt: TGTGCCAGCAGCTTGACTAGAGGCACAGATACGCAGTATTTT

abundance: once
j_gene: TRBJ2-7
v_gene: TRBV7-8
d_gene: NA
len: 16
CDR3aa: CASSLEGAGGSYEQYF
CDR3nt: TGTGCCAGCAGCTTAGAAGGGGCAGGGGGGTCCTACGAGCAGTACTTC

abundance: NA
j_gene: TRBJ2-7
v_gene: TRBV19
d_gene: NA
len: 15
CDR3aa: CASSMVGGNSYEQYF
CDR3nt: TGTGCCAGTAGTATGGTTGGCGGGAACTCCTACGAGCAGTACTTC

abundance: NA
j_gene: TRBJ2-2
v_gene: TRBV6-1
d_gene: NA
len: 13
CDR3aa: CASPSPNTGELFF
CDR3nt: TGTGCCAGCCCCTCTCCGAACACCGGGGAGCTGTTTTTT

abundance: few
j_gene: TRBJ1-2
v_gene: TRBV6-4
d_gene: TRBD1
len: 13
CDR3aa: CASKGQVADGYTF
CDR3nt: TGTGCCAGCAAGGGACAGGTCGCGGATGGCTACACCTTC

abundance: NA
j_gene: TRBJ1-2
v_gene: TRBV19
d_gene: TRBD1
len: 16
CDR3aa: CASSPNEGAANYGYTF
CDR3nt: TGTGCCAGTAGTCCTAATGAGGGGGCAGCTAACTATGGCTACACCTTC

abundance: NA
j_gene: TRBJ1-3
v_gene: TRBV2
d_gene: NA
len: 14
CDR3aa: CASSDRSSGNTIYF
CDR3nt: TGTGCCAGCAGTGACCGCAGCTCTGGAAACACCATATATTTT

abundance: NA
j_gene: TRBJ2-7
v_gene: TRBV7-8
d_gene: NA
len: 12
CDR3aa: CASSLDYHEQYF
CDR3nt: TGTGCCAGCAGCTTAGACTATCACGAGCAGTACTTC

abundance: once
j_gene: TRBJ1-1
v_gene: TRBV11-3
d_gene: TRBD1
len: 13
CDR3aa: CASSWGTGEQAFF
CDR3nt: TGTGCCAGCAGCTGGGGGACAGGGGAACAAGCTTTCTTT

abundance: few
j_gene: TRBJ1-1
v_gene: TRBV30
d_gene: TRBD1
len: 13
CDR3aa: CAWKSTGWTEAFF
CDR3nt: TGTGCCTGGAAGTCGACAGGGTGGACTGAAGCTTTCTTT

abundance: NA
j_gene: TRBJ2-3
v_gene: TRBV5-4
d_gene: TRBD2
len: 16
CDR3aa: CASSLVPLAGTDTQYF
CDR3nt: TGTGCCAGCAGCTTGGTCCCACTAGCGGGCACAGATACGCAGTATTTT

abundance: NA
j_gene: TRBJ2-4
v_gene: TRBV6-5
d_gene: TRBD2
len: 12
CDR3aa: CASGRGKNIQYF
CDR3nt: TGTGCCAGCGGGAGGGGCAAAAACATTCAGTACTTC

abundance: once
j_gene: TRBJ2-1
v_gene: TRBV7-9
d_gene: TRBD1
len: 15
CDR3aa: CASSTTGTVYNEQFF
CDR3nt: TGTGCCAGCAGTACCACCGGGACAGTCTACAATGAGCAGTTCTTC

abundance: NA
j_gene: TRBJ2-3
v_gene: TRBV30
d_gene: TRBD2
len: 14
CDR3aa: CAWSREGYTDTQYF
CDR3nt: TGTGCCTGGAGTCGGGAGGGATACACAGATACGCAGTATTTT

abundance: NA
j_gene: TRBJ1-2
v_gene: TRBV15
d_gene: NA
len: 14
CDR3aa: CATRADSHNYGYTF
CDR3nt: TGTGCCACCAGGGCAGACTCTCACAATTATGGCTACACCTTC

abundance: NA
j_gene: TRBJ1-4
v_gene: TRBV2
d_gene: NA
len: 17
CDR3aa: CASSEVLPGGSGEKLFF
CDR3nt: TGTGCCAGCAGTGAGGTTCTCCCGGGAGGTTCGGGTGAAAAACTGTTTTTT

abundance: NA
j_gene: TRBJ2-1
v_gene: TRBV12-5
d_gene: TRBD1
len: 15
CDR3aa: CASGLLGTGVNEQFF
CDR3nt: TGTGCTAGTGGTTTACTAGGGACAGGGGTCAATGAGCAGTTCTTC

abundance: NA
j_gene: TRBJ2-7
v_gene: TRBV6-5
d_gene: TRBD2
len: 14
CDR3aa: CASSRIGGGYEQYF
CDR3nt: TGTGCCAGCAGCCGCATTGGCGGGGGATACGAGCAGTACTTC

abundance: NA
j_gene: TRBJ2-5
v_gene: TRBV9
d_gene: TRBD2
len: 17
CDR3aa: CASTKGGSGRAGETQYF
CDR3nt: TGTGCCAGCACCAAGGGGGGCAGCGGGAGGGCCGGGGAGACCCAGTACTTC

abundance: NA
j_gene: TRBJ1-5
v_gene: TRBV7-6
d_gene: NA
len: 15
CDR3aa: CASSPQQGLGQPQHF
CDR3nt: TGTGCCAGCAGCCCTCAACAGGGCTTGGGACAGCCCCAGCATTTT

abundance: NA
j_gene: TRBJ1-2
v_gene: TRBV6-1
d_gene: TRBD1
len: 13
CDR3aa: CASSRDSNYGYTF
CDR3nt: TGTGCCAGCAGTCGGGACAGCAACTATGGCTACACCTTC

abundance: NA
j_gene: TRBJ2-2
v_gene: TRBV5-6
d_gene: TRBD1
len: 16
CDR3aa: CASSLWDSGPEGELFF
CDR3nt: TGTGCCAGCAGCTTGTGGGACAGTGGGCCGGAGGGGGAGCTGTTTTTT

abundance: few
j_gene: TRBJ2-7
v_gene: TRBV5-8
d_gene: TRBD2
len: 15
CDR3aa: CASSLRLAGVYEQYF
CDR3nt: TGTGCCAGCAGCCTCCGACTAGCGGGGGTCTACGAGCAGTACTTC

abundance: NA
j_gene: TRBJ1-4
v_gene: TRBV5-1
d_gene: NA
len: 13
CDR3aa: CASSYSTNEKLFF
CDR3nt: TGCGCCAGCAGTTACAGTACTAATGAAAAACTGTTTTTT

abundance: NA
j_gene: TRBJ2-7
v_gene: TRBV30
d_gene: TRBD1
len: 12
CDR3aa: CAWSTGAYEQYF
CDR3nt: TGTGCCTGGAGTACAGGGGCCTACGAGCAGTACTTC

abundance: NA
j_gene: TRBJ2-1
v_gene: TRBV28
d_gene: TRBD2
len: 18
CDR3aa: CASSRLSSGTSTNNEQFF
CDR3nt: TGTGCCAGCAGCCGATTGTCTAGCGGAACCTCTACAAACAATGAGCAGTTCTTC

abundance: NA
j_gene: TRBJ2-7
v_gene: TRBV29-1
d_gene: NA
len: 11
CDR3aa: CSVFELNEQYF
CDR3nt: TGCAGCGTTTTTGAACTCAACGAGCAGTACTTC

abundance: NA
j_gene: TRBJ1-2
v_gene: TRBV30
d_gene: TRBD1
len: 14
CDR3aa: CAWSGDRRNYGYTF
CDR3nt: TGTGCCTGGAGTGGGGACAGACGAAACTATGGCTACACCTTC

abundance: NA
j_gene: TRBJ1-4
v_gene: TRBV6-1
d_gene: TRBD1
len: 13
CDR3aa: CASSDRGREKLFF
CDR3nt: TGTGCCAGCAGTGACAGGGGGCGAGAAAAACTGTTTTTT

abundance: NA
j_gene: TRBJ2-2
v_gene: TRBV15
d_gene: NA
len: 15
CDR3aa: CATSRDRLNTGELFF
CDR3nt: TGTGCCACCAGCAGAGATAGACTGAACACCGGGGAGCTGTTTTTT

abundance: few
j_gene: TRBJ1-3
v_gene: TRBV19
d_gene: NA
len: 14
CDR3aa: CASSLRESGNTIYF
CDR3nt: TGTGCCAGTAGTCTCAGGGAATCGGGAAACACCATATATTTT

abundance: NA
j_gene: TRBJ2-1
v_gene: TRBV7-9
d_gene: TRBD2
len: 14
CDR3aa: CAGRLAGDYNEQFF
CDR3nt: TGTGCCGGACGACTAGCGGGAGACTACAATGAGCAGTTCTTC

abundance: many
j_gene: TRBJ2-1
v_gene: TRBV30
d_gene: TRBD1
len: 15
CDR3aa: CAWTGDRGTYNEQFF
CDR3nt: TGTGCCTGGACAGGGGACAGGGGAACCTACAATGAGCAGTTCTTC

abundance: NA
j_gene: TRBJ1-5
v_gene: TRBV5-1
d_gene: NA
len: 15
CDR3aa: CASSFAGDGNQPQHF
CDR3nt: TGCGCCAGCAGCTTTGCGGGGGATGGGAATCAGCCCCAGCATTTT

abundance: few
j_gene: TRBJ2-1
v_gene: TRBV30
d_gene: TRBD2
len: 15
CDR3aa: CAWSRTSGYNNEQFF
CDR3nt: TGTGCCTGGAGCAGGACTAGCGGCTATAACAATGAGCAGTTCTTC

abundance: NA
j_gene: TRBJ1-4
v_gene: TRBV6-1
d_gene: NA
len: 13
CDR3aa: CASSVGRPEKLFF
CDR3nt: TGTGCCAGCAGTGTGGGCAGGCCTGAAAAACTGTTTTTT

abundance: NA
j_gene: TRBJ2-1
v_gene: TRBV25-1
d_gene: TRBD2
len: 16
CDR3aa: CASSEYSREADNEQFF
CDR3nt: TGTGCCAGCAGTGAATATAGTCGGGAGGCCGACAATGAGCAGTTCTTC

abundance: NA
j_gene: TRBJ2-7
v_gene: TRBV18
d_gene: TRBD2
len: 15
CDR3aa: CASSPLAGSSYEQYF
CDR3nt: TGTGCCAGCTCACCTCTAGCGGGAAGCTCCTACGAGCAGTACTTC

abundance: NA
j_gene: TRBJ2-2
v_gene: TRBV2
d_gene: NA
len: 13
CDR3aa: CASSKERAGELFF
CDR3nt: TGTGCCAGCAGCAAGGAGCGGGCCGGGGAGCTGTTTTTT

abundance: NA
j_gene: TRBJ2-5
v_gene: TRBV7-7
d_gene: NA
len: 14
CDR3aa: CASSPTGNQETQYF
CDR3nt: TGTGCTAGCAGTCCCACAGGAAACCAAGAGACCCAGTACTTC

abundance: NA
j_gene: TRBJ2-6
v_gene: TRBV7-8
d_gene: TRBD1
len: 17
CDR3aa: CASSLGQGRTGANVLTF
CDR3nt: TGTGCCAGCAGCTTAGGACAGGGGAGGACTGGGGCCAACGTCCTGACTTTC

abundance: NA
j_gene: TRBJ2-7
v_gene: TRBV29-1
d_gene: NA
len: 11
CDR3aa: CSVEFSDEQYF
CDR3nt: TGCAGCGTTGAGTTCAGCGACGAGCAGTACTTC

abundance: NA
j_gene: TRBJ2-7
v_gene: TRBV9
d_gene: TRBD1
len: 14
CDR3aa: CASSVGGGPYEQYF
CDR3nt: TGTGCCAGCAGCGTAGGAGGGGGCCCCTACGAGCAGTACTTC